Included here is one T cell receptor beta chain sequence, with context. Its target is unknown. The data belong to a study of radiotherapy plus CTLA-4 blockade in lung cancer. Study-wide context: Objective responses arose in 18% of patients, and over 25% experienced disease control. Study-wide results and limits: There was expansion of tumor-derived TCR clones in blood after radiotherapy plus ipilimumab. Early blood T cell clone dynamics reportedly forecast response best, with interferon-beta.

TCRdb's table, derived via immunoSEQ multiplex PCR, lists solely in-frame clones and lacks some. The table includes 50,000 or so clones, approximately 79% detected once. Germline V gives CDR1 SGHRS, CDR2 YFSETQ. This CDR3 is 13 amino acids long. The sequence derives from a human donor with non-small cell lung cancer who had stable disease on radiotherapy plus ipilimumab. The material was peripheral blood, obtained from a patient treated with radiotherapy plus ipilimumab. The rearrangement joins TRBV5-1 to TRBJ1-6; tentative D call: TRBD1 (5 bases). The CDR3 sequence is CAQAHLLGQTLHF. The CDR3, as DNA: TGCGCACAGGCCCACTTGCTGGGGCAAACCCTCCACTTT.